The present entry profiles one TCR beta chain with its context. This specimen belongs to a study of T cells in Graves' hyperthyroidism and ophthalmopathy. The CDR3 regions of TCR beta were amplified from RNA transcripts. RT-PCR in the first round (using the HTBI primer set) targeted the TCR CDR3. TCRdb recomputed calls from the multiplex PCR reads with MiXCR, one row per CDR3 protein. The sample holds hundreds of thousands of distinct CDR3 sequences, approximately 40% seen once. Losses at the gene ends were 4 bases for V and 8 bases for J; bases not matched to a gene: 5. The CDR3 covers 13 residues. Looked up from germline, CDR1 is SGDLS and CDR2 is YYNGEE.

Sample: blood. The origin of this receptor is a middle-aged woman with Graves' hyperthyroidism. V gene TRBV9 combines with J gene TRBJ1-4, with 7 bases matching TRBD1. The CDR3 region has the DNA TGTGCCAGCAGCCAAAAGGGGGCCGAAAAACTGTTTTTT. Protein sequence: CASSQKGAEKLFF.